These 24 T cell receptor beta chains were all obtained from the same sample, sequenced in a study of OX40 agonist ivuxolimab in advanced cancers. Sequencing was performed with immunoSEQ multiplex PCR; in TCRdb, only in-frame clones are kept and a portion is missing. The sample lists just under 20,000 clones, 74% occurring once. Sequenced here: CD4+ or CD8+ T cells sorted from blood, sampled in a trial of the OX40 agonist ivuxolimab. These TCRs come from an adult with an advanced solid tumor such as melanoma, head and neck, liver or kidney cancer.

V is TRBV9 and J is TRBJ2-3; TRBD2 is a possible D gene (5 bases). CDR3 length: 17 amino acids. Trimming stripped 1 base from V and 1 base from J, with 16 bases between. The V gene's germline CDR1 is SGDLS and CDR2 YYNGEE. The CDR3 protein is CASSVTKGVGGTDTQYF. The CDR3 DNA follows: TGTGCCAGCAGCGTAACCAAGGGAGTTGGCGGCACAGATACGCAGTATTTT.

There are many counts of this clone. The chain recombines TRBV7-9 with TRBJ1-2; 7 bases map to TRBD1. The CDR3 has 12 residues. Unmatched junction bases numbered 6, after V lost 6 bases and J lost 8 bases. Looked up from germline, CDR1 is SEHNR and CDR2 is FQNEAQ (reference sequence). CDR3 DNA: TGTGCCAGCAGTTGGGACAGTTCAGGCTACACCTTC. This encodes CASSWDSSGYTF.

V gene TRBV27 combines with J gene TRBJ2-1; possible D gene TRBD1, 5 bases. This CDR3 region has 15 residues. Germline lookup yields CDR1 MNHEY and CDR2 SMNVEV (reference sequence). The germline V and J ends were trimmed by 7 bases and 0 bases, with 13 bases remaining between them. In DNA form, the CDR3 reads TGTGCCAGCATTAGGGGCGGCAGCTCCTACAATGAGCAGTTCTTC. It codes for CASIRGGSSYNEQFF.

CDR3 in amino acids: CASREGGPNEKLFF. In DNA form, the CDR3 reads TGTGCCAGCAGGGAGGGGGGACCTAATGAAAAACTGTTTTTT. The rearrangement uses TRBV25-1 and TRBJ1-4; D may be TRBD1 (6 bases). CDR1 is MGHDK, CDR2 SYGVNS, per germline. The CDR3 contains 14 residues. V was clipped by 6 bases and J by 3 bases, with 11 bases between them.

This sequence joins TRBV2 and TRBJ2-1, with 7 bases aligning to TRBD2. The V and J ends lost 6 bases and 5 bases, in that order; junction bases with no gene match: 7. In germline, CDR1 is SNHLY, CDR2 FYNNEI. CDR3 size: 14 residues. The CDR3 nucleotides are TGTGCCAGCAGGGGGAGGGTATTAGACAATGAGCAGTTCTTC. Translation gives CASRGRVLDNEQFF.

This clone was counted a single time. The chain recombines TRBV5-4 with TRBJ2-7; D is perhaps TRBD1 (6 bases). V shed 4 bases and J shed 0 bases, with 11 bases lying between them. The CDR3 covers 14 residues. Germline CDR1 SGHNT, CDR2 YYREEE (reference sequence). CDR3 nucleotide sequence: TGTGCCAGCAGCGCTTCGACAGGCTCCTACGAGCAGTACTTC. It specifies CASSASTGSYEQYF.

This clone was detected only once. The V and J genes are TRBV4-3 and TRBJ1-2; D might be TRBD1 (5 bases). In germline, CDR1 is LGHNA, CDR2 YSLEER. The CDR3 consists of 15 residues. V was trimmed by 0 bases and J by 6 bases, leaving 14 bases between them. As DNA, the CDR3 is TGCGCCAGCAGCCAAGATGAGGCAGGGCTAGATGGCTACACCTTC. Translating it yields CASSQDEAGLDGYTF.

The J gene is TRBJ2-7, the V gene TRBV30; D may be TRBD1 (5 bases). The CDR3 contains 12 residues. Trimming left V 5 bases short and J 2 bases short, with 10 bases between. Germline CDR1 reads GTSNPN; CDR2 reads SVGIG (reference sequence). The CDR3 region is CAWETEPYEQYF. As DNA, the CDR3 is TGTGCCTGGGAGACAGAGCCCTACGAGCAGTACTTC. The variable domain in full, completed from reference TRBV30 and TRBJ2-7, reads SQTIHQWPATLVQPVGSPLSLECTVEGTSNPNLYWYRQAAGRGLQLLFYSVGIGQISSEVPQNLSASRPQDRQFILSSKKLLLSDSGFYLCAWETEPYEQYFGPGTRLTVT.

CDR3: CASSQVGETPYNEQFF. CDR3 DNA: TGCGCCAGCAGCCAAGTCGGGGAAACTCCCTACAATGAGCAGTTCTTC. The rearrangement links TRBV4-3 to TRBJ2-1; D may be TRBD2 (5 bases). Per the germline V gene, CDR1 is LGHNA and CDR2 is YSLEER. This CDR3 region has 16 residues. Trimming cost V 1 base and J 2 bases, with 12 bases left between them.

This clone was seen a few times. The genes are TRBV10-3 and TRBJ2-7, with TRBD1 matching 8 bases. The junction had 8 bases not matched to a gene; V was cut back by 5 bases and J by 5 bases. The CDR3 extends over 14 amino acids. Germline CDR1 is ENHRY and CDR2 is SYGVKD. CDR3 sequence reads: CAISTGQGLHEQYF. The CDR3 coding sequence is TGTGCCATCAGTACAGGACAGGGTCTCCACGAGCAGTACTTC.

The chain recombines TRBV7-6 with TRBJ1-3, with unresolved D. V shed 1 base and J shed 0 bases, with 10 bases lying between them. The CDR3 sequence is 16 residues long. Germline CDR1 reads SGHVS; CDR2 reads FNYEAQ. The CDR3 DNA follows: TGTGCCAGCAGCTTAGGTGGAATTCTCTCTGGAAACACCATATATTTT. This gives the protein CASSLGGILSGNTIYF.

The chain employs TRBV5-5 and TRBJ2-2; 9 bases align to TRBD1. From germline, CDR1 is SGHKS and CDR2 YYEKEE (reference sequence). The CDR3 covers 17 residues. V lost 2 bases, J lost 6 bases, and 11 bases stayed unmatched. The CDR3 DNA reads TGTGCCAGCAGCTTTTTCCTATCCGGGACAGGGTCCGGGGAGCTGTTTTTT. Its protein product is CASSFFLSGTGSGELFF.

The chain joins TRBV5-1 to TRBJ2-1; either TRBD1 or TRBD2 may supply D (7 bases each). This CDR3 has 15 residues. Trimming took off 1 base at V and 6 bases at J, with 14 bases between the two ends. From germline, CDR1 is SGHRS and CDR2 YFSETQ. The CDR3 region is CASSLSGGAPNEQFF. For the CDR3, the DNA is TGCGCCAGCAGCTTGTCAGGGGGGGCCCCCAATGAGCAGTTCTTC.

The V gene is TRBV12-5, the J gene TRBJ2-3; 7 nucleotides align to TRBD1. The CDR3 has 15 residues. CDR1 and CDR2 from the germline V gene are LGHNT and FRNRAP. V trimming: 2 bases; J trimming: 5 bases; junction bases outside the gene matches: 7. For the CDR3, the DNA is TGTGCTAGTGGTTTGATAGGGGGCTTTGGAGATACGCAGTATTTT. Residues: CASGLIGGFGDTQYF.

The rearrangement links TRBV10-2 to TRBJ2-7; the D gene could be TRBD1 or TRBD2 (6 bases each). Trimming stripped 3 bases from V and 5 bases from J, with 14 bases between. Germline V CDR1 and CDR2: WSHSY, SAAADI. There are 14 residues in the CDR3. The CDR3 DNA reads as TGCGCCAGCAGTGATTGGGGGGCGCGCAACGAGCAGTACTTC. Amino acids: CASSDWGARNEQYF.

This clone was recorded once. J is TRBJ1-1 and V is TRBV27, with D unresolved. The V gene's germline CDR1 is MNHEY and CDR2 SMNVEV (reference sequence). V was trimmed by 5 bases and J by 8 bases, leaving 18 bases between them. The CDR3 contains 14 residues. Here the CDR3 reads CASSATSRPPEAFF. The CDR3 DNA reads TGTGCCAGCAGTGCTACGTCAAGACCACCCGAAGCTTTCTTT.

The chain couples TRBV15 to TRBJ2-5; 11 bases are a match to TRBD1. The J call may not be correct, given that the DNA end is closer to TRBJ2-7. CDR1 and CDR2 from the germline V gene are LNHNV and YYDKDF (reference sequence). This CDR3 is built from 14 residues. The chain's CDR3 is CATSRDRGLHEQYF. DNA for the CDR3: TGTGCCACCAGCAGGGACAGGGGGCTCCACGAGCAGTACTTC.

The chain uses TRBV11-3 and TRBJ2-7; TRBD1 agrees at 8 bases. CDR1 is SGHNT and CDR2 is YENEEA in the germline V gene. Trimming took 3 bases from V and 4 from J; bases not matched to a gene: 8. This CDR3 is 15 amino acids long. In DNA form, the CDR3 reads TGTGCCAGCAGCTTTGGACAGGGCCAGAGTTACGAGCAGTACTTC. Residues: CASSFGQGQSYEQYF.

The rearrangement joins TRBV27 to TRBJ1-5; a weak D match, TRBD1 (5 bases). The CDR3 is made up of 15 amino acids. V shed 6 bases and J shed 3 bases, with 15 bases lying between them. Germline CDR1 MNHEY, CDR2 SMNVEV (reference sequence). The CDR3 DNA follows: TGTGCCAGCAGCGAGACCCCAGGGTACAATCAGCCCCAGCATTTT. Translating gives CASSETPGYNQPQHF.

V usage is TRBV5-1 and J usage is TRBJ1-2; no clear D. The ends were cut back, 0 bases at V and 3 bases at J, with 9 bases in the middle. In germline, CDR1 is SGHRS, CDR2 YFSETQ. This CDR3 is built from 14 residues. The CDR3 sequence is CASSLAEGDYGYTF. The CDR3, as DNA: TGCGCCAGCAGCTTGGCGGAGGGTGACTATGGCTACACCTTC.

V is TRBV28 and J is TRBJ2-7; 8 bases line up with TRBD1. Germline-derived CDR1 and CDR2 are MDHEN and SYDVKM. The CDR3 loop spans 15 amino acids. Trimming cost V 6 bases and J 4 bases; bases outside gene matches: 11. The CDR3 bases are TGTGCCAGCAGCCAACCCGGGGGACAGGTGTACGAGCAGTACTTC. As protein: CASSQPGGQVYEQYF.

The chain is built from TRBV19 and TRBJ2-3; D is undetermined. The CDR3 sequence is 15 residues long. V lost 3 bases and J 0 bases, leaving 10 bases between the germline ends. Germline CDR1 and CDR2: LNHDA and SQIVND (reference sequence). The CDR3 coding sequence is TGTGCCAGTAGTATTGTTCTCGAAAGCACAGATACGCAGTATTTT. It specifies CASSIVLESTDTQYF.

In its sample, this clone is medium-sized (0.01 to 0.1%). The chain combines TRBV27 with TRBJ1-3; the D gene is possibly TRBD1 (6 bases). V gave up 4 bases and J gave up 8 bases, with 12 bases separating them. The CDR3 is 13 residues long. Germline values: CDR1 MNHEY, CDR2 SMNVEV (reference sequence). The CDR3 loop is CASSSLDSYTIYF. For the CDR3, the DNA is TGTGCCAGCAGTTCCCTGGACAGTTACACCATATATTTT.

V is TRBV2 and J is TRBJ2-1, with 7 bases aligning to TRBD2. Germline loops: CDR1 SNHLY, CDR2 FYNNEI. Losses at the gene ends were 5 bases for V and 8 bases for J; bases not matched to a gene: 12. The CDR3 loop spans 15 amino acids. In DNA, the CDR3 is TGTGCCAGCAGTCGGCCGGGCGGGAGTAAGGATGAGCAGTTCTTC. Protein: CASSRPGGSKDEQFF.